This T cell receptor (beta chain) was recorded in a study of T-cell memory formation after mild COVID-19. This clonotype was seen a handful of times. TCRdb reprocessed the 5' RACE reads with MiXCR, giving one entry per CDR3 protein. This table has 500,000 to 550,000 distinct CDR3 sequences, approximately 20% appearing once. Sequencing was done on a sample of PBMCs or a T cell subset sorted from them (not recorded which). The sequence was collected from an adult woman who had mild COVID-19 (a few samples of this study predate the infection). Cell type and time point are not known.

The CDR3 DNA follows: TGTGCCAGCAAATCCCTAGCGGGTTACACCGGGGAGCTGTTTTTT. Protein product: CASKSLAGYTGELFF. V is TRBV2 and J is TRBJ2-2; TRBD2 aligns across 8 bases. The CDR3 has 15 amino acids. Germline CDR1 and CDR2: SNHLY and FYNNEI. The junction had 7 bases not matched to a gene; V was cut back by 7 bases and J by 3 bases.